Listed here are 26 T cell receptor beta chains from one sample, sequenced in a study of blood T cell repertoires in COVID-19. Assay: immunoSEQ multiplex PCR; the TCRdb copy retains only in-frame clones and omits some. The top ten hold over 2% of the sample, which has 95,000 to 130,000 clones, over 80% seen once. Sequencing was carried out using peripheral blood. Source of these receptors: a man between 25 and 39 years old with acute or convalescent COVID-19.

The CDR3 protein is CATSDTGSRELFF. CDR3 DNA: TGTGCCACCAGTGACACAGGTTCCCGGGAGCTGTTTTTT. This chain joins TRBV24-1 and TRBJ2-2, with D possibly TRBD1 on 5 matching bases. CDR1 and CDR2 from the germline V gene are KGHDR and SFDVKD. The CDR3 is 13 amino acids. V was clipped by 4 bases and J by 9 bases, with 11 bases between them.

The J gene is TRBJ1-2, the V gene TRBV10-3, with 10 bases that match TRBD1. The CDR3 is 16 amino acids. V shed 4 bases, J shed 7 bases, and the junction held 12 bases outside the gene matches. CDR1 is ENHRY and CDR2 is SYGVKD in the germline V gene. For the CDR3, the DNA is TGTGCCATCAGTGGATCATTCCTAGGACAGGGGGGTGGCTACACCTTC. Protein: CAISGSFLGQGGGYTF.

This clone was seen a few times. The chain recombines TRBV7-9 with TRBJ1-5; TRBD1 matches at 9 bases. CDR3 size: 16 residues. Trimming took 0 bases from V and 10 from J; bases not matched to a gene: 10. The germline gives CDR1 SEHNR, CDR2 FQNEAQ (reference sequence). In DNA, the CDR3 is TGTGCCAGCAGCTTAGCATCGGGACAGGGCCGGGAACCCCAGCATTTT. Translated, it gives CASSLASGQGREPQHF.

The CDR3 loop reads CSVEGTSAYEQFF. The CDR3, as DNA: TGCAGCGTTGAGGGAACTAGCGCCTATGAGCAGTTCTTC. V and J are TRBV29-1 and TRBJ2-1, with 7 positions matching TRBD2. The ends lost 3 bases at V and 8 bases at J; junction bases unmatched: 7. The CDR3 length is 13 residues. Germline lookup yields CDR1 SQVTM and CDR2 ANQGSEA.

The rearrangement links TRBV10-3 to TRBJ1-4; D is uncertain. This CDR3 is built from 17 residues. The V gene's germline CDR1 is ENHRY and CDR2 SYGVKD. V lost 0 bases and J lost 8, with 19 bases in between. Here the CDR3 reads CAISESRAGGLGEKLFF. The CDR3 DNA sequence: TGTGCCATCAGTGAGTCGAGGGCTGGAGGCCTCGGGGAAAAACTGTTTTTT.

V usage is TRBV28 and J usage is TRBJ1-2, with D perhaps TRBD1 (6 bases). The CDR3 extends over 12 amino acids. Trimming took 6 bases from V and 4 from J, leaving 9 bases between them. Germline V gene sequence: CDR1 MDHEN, CDR2 SYDVKM. CDR3 sequence reads: CASRDSTYGYTF. In DNA form, the CDR3 reads TGTGCCAGCAGGGACAGCACCTATGGCTACACCTTC.

The J gene is TRBJ2-3, the V gene TRBV6-5; 9 nucleotides agree with TRBD2. The CDR3 length is 16 residues. CDR1 and CDR2 (germline): MNHEY, SVGAGI. Trimming at V came to 0 bases and at J to 2 bases, leaving 3 bases not matched to a gene. The CDR3 region is CASSYSGGGDTDTQYF. CDR3 in DNA: TGTGCCAGCAGTTACTCGGGCGGGGGGGACACAGATACGCAGTATTTT.

CDR3 sequence: CASSSKPGEIYNEQFF. In DNA form, the CDR3 reads TGCGCCAGCAGCTCGAAACCGGGAGAGATCTACAATGAGCAGTTCTTC. J is TRBJ2-1 and V is TRBV5-1; TRBD2 is a possible D gene (6 bases). The germline gives CDR1 SGHRS, CDR2 YFSETQ. The germline V and J ends were trimmed by 3 bases and 3 bases, with 16 bases remaining between them. The CDR3 contains 16 residues.

V and J are TRBV7-6 and TRBJ2-2; TRBD1 aligns across 11 bases. The CDR3 consists of 16 residues. CDR1 and CDR2 from the germline V gene are SGHVS and FNYEAQ. V gave up 8 bases and J gave up 5 bases; unmatched junction bases: 10. CDR3 in DNA: TGTGCCAGCGCACGGCGGGACAGGGGGGAAACCGGGGAGCTGTTTTTT. Translation: CASARRDRGETGELFF.

The chain employs TRBV19 and TRBJ1-5; D ambiguous. The CDR3 runs 15 residues. The V and J ends lost 6 bases and 0 bases respectively, with 12 bases between them. Germline assignment: CDR1 LNHDA and CDR2 SQIVND (reference sequence). The CDR3 loop is CASSVLGNSNQPQHF. The DNA of the CDR3 is TGTGCCAGTAGCGTCCTCGGGAATAGCAATCAGCCCCAGCATTTT.

This chain joins TRBV12-3 or TRBV12-4 and TRBJ1-4; perhaps TRBD1 as D (5 bases). This CDR3 has 13 amino acids. Between the trimmed V and J ends, which lost 7 bases and 3 bases, there was a span of 9 bases. CDR3 sequence: CASTRGPNEKLFF. The CDR3 DNA sequence: TGTGCCAGCACTAGGGGTCCTAATGAAAAACTGTTTTTT.

The CDR3 sequence: CASSPRGLAGEGETQYF. The CDR3 nucleotides read TGTGCCAGCTCACCGAGAGGACTAGCGGGGGAGGGCGAGACCCAGTACTTC. The V gene is TRBV18, the J gene TRBJ2-5; TRBD2 agrees at 13 bases. The CDR3 extends over 17 amino acids. V trimming: 3 bases; J trimming: 5 bases; junction bases outside the gene matches: 9. In germline, CDR1 is KGHSH, CDR2 LQKENI.

The chain joins TRBV5-6 to TRBJ1-5; possibly TRBD1 for D (5 bases). Per germline, CDR1 SGHDT and CDR2 YYEEEE. The CDR3 contains 14 residues. Trimming took 4 bases from V and 6 from J, leaving 14 bases between them. CDR3 sequence reads: CASSPKGALQPQHF. Written as DNA, the CDR3 is TGTGCCAGCAGCCCCAAAGGGGCACTTCAGCCCCAGCATTTT. The full variable domain, with the rest looked up from reference TRBV5-6 and TRBJ1-5, is DAGVTQSPTHLIKTRGQQVTLRCSPKSGHDTVSWYQQALGQGPQFIFQYYEEEERQRGNFPDRFSGHQFPNYSSELNVNALLLGDSALYLCASSPKGALQPQHFGDGTRLSIL.

The chain is built from TRBV10-3 and TRBJ1-1; TRBD1 agrees at 11 bases. The CDR3 totals 15 residues. Trimming removed 3 bases from V and 6 bases from J; junction bases left unmatched: 6. Germline V gives CDR1 ENHRY, CDR2 SYGVKD. CDR3 nucleotides: TGTGCCATCAGTGATAGGGGACAGGGGGGATCTGAAGCTTTCTTT. Encoded protein: CAISDRGQGGSEAFF.

This clone was recorded a few times. The chain couples TRBV3-1 (or the pseudogene TRBV3-2) to TRBJ1-5, with a possible D match to TRBD1 (6 bases). CDR1 is LGHDT, CDR2 YNNKEL, per germline (reference sequence). This CDR3 region has 18 residues. Trimming stripped 4 bases from V and 0 bases from J, with 19 bases between. As DNA, the CDR3 is TGTGCCAGCAGCCCCGGGACACCGAGTGAATATAGCAATCAGCCCCAGCATTTT. Its translation is CASSPGTPSEYSNQPQHF.

This rearrangement joins TRBV10-3 to TRBJ1-2; D perhaps matches TRBD1 (5 bases). The V and J ends lost 0 bases and 4 bases respectively, with 12 bases between them. Germline V gene data show CDR1 as ENHRY and CDR2 as SYGVKD. The CDR3 is 15 amino acids. Here the CDR3 DNA reads TGTGCCATCAGTGAGTCCCCCGACAGCCTCTATGGCTACACCTTC. Translating gives CAISESPDSLYGYTF.

The table lists this clone with a few counts. This chain joins TRBV6-5 and TRBJ1-3, with TRBD1 matching 9 bases. CDR1 is MNHEY and CDR2 is SVGAGI in the germline V gene. V lost 5 bases to trimming and J lost 3 bases; unmatched junction nucleotides: 5. CDR3 length: 15 residues. The CDR3 region is CASSLNRGHGNTIYF. DNA for the CDR3: TGTGCCAGCAGTCTCAACAGGGGGCATGGAAACACCATATATTTT.

The chain links TRBV29-1 to TRBJ1-6; TRBD1 matches at 8 bases. The CDR3 consists of 18 residues. CDR1 SQVTM and CDR2 ANQGSEA come from the germline V gene. The junction had 18 bases not matched to a gene; V was cut back by 3 bases and J by 8 bases. The DNA of the CDR3 is TGCAGCGTTGATGGCGGACAGGGACTGCTCGGTCAAGATTCACCCCTCCACTTT. This gives the protein CSVDGGQGLLGQDSPLHF.

The chain links TRBV19 to TRBJ1-2; 8 nucleotides agree with TRBD1. Trimming took 5 bases from V and 8 from J; bases not matched to a gene: 4. The CDR3 contains 12 residues. Germline V CDR1 and CDR2: LNHDA, SQIVND (reference sequence). CDR3 in DNA: TGTGCCAGTAGTCACAGGGGGAGGGGCTACACCTTC. Amino acids: CASSHRGRGYTF. Together with reference TRBV19 and TRBJ1-2, the CDR3 gives the full variable domain: DGGITQSPKYLFRKEGQNVTLSCEQNLNHDAMYWYRQDPGQGLRLIYYSQIVNDFQKGDIAEGYSVSREKKESFPLTVTSAQKNPTAFYLCASSHRGRGYTFGSGTRLTVV.

This clone was observed many times. This sequence joins TRBV7-9 and TRBJ2-7; TRBD1 matches 9 bases. Per germline, CDR1 SEHNR and CDR2 FQNEAQ (reference sequence). V lost 5 bases, J lost 2 bases, and 13 bases stayed unmatched. The CDR3 length is 17 residues. The CDR3 DNA reads TGTGCCAGCAGCACCTCGCCGGGACAGGGAAGCACCTACGAGCAGTACTTC. Translation gives CASSTSPGQGSTYEQYF.

V gene TRBV4-1 combines with J gene TRBJ1-1; a possible D gene is TRBD1 (6 bases). V was cut by 0 bases and J by 1 base, with 12 bases left in between. The germline V gene encodes CDR1 MGHRA and CDR2 YSYEKL. The CDR3 consists of 16 residues. CDR3 sequence (DNA): TGCGCCAGCAGCCAAGATCCAGGGGTCGGGAACACTGAAGCTTTCTTT. This codes for CASSQDPGVGNTEAFF.

The DNA of the CDR3 is TGTGCCAGCAGCCCCGGGGACTATGGCTACACCTTC. Translated: CASSPGDYGYTF. V gene TRBV7-8 combines with J gene TRBJ1-2; D unresolved. Germline V gene sequence: CDR1 SGHVS, CDR2 FQNEAQ. V was trimmed by 5 bases and J by 3 bases, leaving 7 bases between them. The length of the CDR3 is 12 residues.

The chain combines TRBV30 with TRBJ1-4; D call uncertain. The CDR3 contains 13 residues. The germline gives CDR1 GTSNPN, CDR2 SVGIG (reference sequence). The V end was cut by 2 bases, the J end by 7 bases, with 11 bases between. CDR3 in DNA: TGTGCCTGGAGTCAGGCCCGGGGTGAAAAACTGTTTTTT. Translated: CAWSQARGEKLFF.

V and J are TRBV19 and TRBJ1-4; no firm D call. V was trimmed by 6 bases and J by 7 bases, leaving 3 bases between them. The CDR3 extends over 10 amino acids. Germline lookup yields CDR1 LNHDA and CDR2 SQIVND (reference sequence). In nucleotides, the CDR3 is TGTGCCAGTAGCTCTGAAAAACTGTTTTTT. Residues: CASSSEKLFF.

The chain carries TRBV6-5 and TRBJ2-1, with a tentative D call TRBD2 (7 bases). This CDR3 spans 14 amino acids. V was trimmed by 4 bases and J by 7 bases, leaving 14 bases between them. Germline V gene data show CDR1 as MNHEY and CDR2 as SVGAGI. The CDR3 is CASSSGDYGNEQFF. The CDR3 nucleotides read TGTGCCAGCAGTTCAGGGGACTATGGGAATGAGCAGTTCTTC.

The chain joins TRBV6-1 to TRBJ1-1; D unresolved. Deletions cut 1 base from V and 4 bases from J, with 16 bases between. This CDR3 has 16 residues. Germline loops: CDR1 MNHNS, CDR2 SASEGT. This CDR3 is CASSEGRNWGVTEAFF. CDR3 DNA sequence: TGTGCCAGCAGTGAAGGTAGAAATTGGGGAGTCACTGAAGCTTTCTTT.